This T cell receptor beta chain was sequenced in a study of shared clonotypes between healthy human individuals. Clones were read by immunoSEQ multiplex PCR, and TCRdb kept only the in-frame ones, dropping some. The sample yields approximately 320,000 clones, about nine tenths seen once. Combining CD45RO+ cells with CCR7-negative CD45RA+ TemRA cells gave CD8 memory. V was pared by 6 bases and J by 6 bases, with 13 bases of the junction left unmatched. This CDR3 spans 15 amino acids. Germline V gives CDR1 LNHDA, CDR2 SQIVND (reference sequence). This TCR was recovered from a man aged 18 to 35 in good health. This chain joins TRBV19 and TRBJ2-7, with 8 bases identical to TRBD2. The sequenced sample consisted of memory CD8+ T cells sorted from blood. Subset noted: CD45RO+ cells pooled with CCR7-negative TemRA cells. CDR3 loop: CASSLSWTSHGEQYF. CDR3 coding DNA: TGTGCCAGTAGCCTGAGTTGGACTAGCCACGGCGAGCAGTACTTC.